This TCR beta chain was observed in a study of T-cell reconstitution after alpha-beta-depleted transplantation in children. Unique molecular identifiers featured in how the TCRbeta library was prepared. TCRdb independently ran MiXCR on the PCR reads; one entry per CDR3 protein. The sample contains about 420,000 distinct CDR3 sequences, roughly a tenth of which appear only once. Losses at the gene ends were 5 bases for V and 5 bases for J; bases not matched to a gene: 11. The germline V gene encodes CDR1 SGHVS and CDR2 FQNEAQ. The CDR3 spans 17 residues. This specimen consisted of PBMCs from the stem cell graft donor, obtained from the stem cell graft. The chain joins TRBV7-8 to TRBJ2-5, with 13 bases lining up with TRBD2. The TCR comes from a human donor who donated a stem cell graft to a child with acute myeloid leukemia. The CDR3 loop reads CASSPRGTSGNAETQYF. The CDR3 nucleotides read TGTGCCAGCAGCCCGCGGGGGACTAGCGGGAATGCTGAGACCCAGTACTTC.